The TCR beta chain described here comes from a study of T cell repertoires in cytomegalovirus infection. The overall study: Public TCR beta signatures indicated both CMV infection and matching HLA type.

This clonotype occurred a few times. Antigen specificity is unknown. V dropped 5 bases and J dropped 5 bases, with 19 bases sitting between them. The CDR3 loop spans 16 amino acids. Each CDR3 protein gets one entry after TCRdb re-called the reads with MiXCR. The top ten hold 15% to 20% of the sample, which has a few hundred thousand distinct CDR3 sequences, roughly 34% seen once. The receptor's source is a human donor in good health (CMV status not recorded). Some clones in this sample may be carry-over from other donors' samples. The genes are TRBV12-3 or TRBV12-4 and TRBJ1-5; no clear D gene. Source: cultured PBMCs, taken from culture after CMV antigen stimulation. The CDR3 bases are TGTGCCAGCAGTCTTGAGCACGGCATAACGGATCAGCCCCAGCATTTT. Protein: CASSLEHGITDQPQHF.